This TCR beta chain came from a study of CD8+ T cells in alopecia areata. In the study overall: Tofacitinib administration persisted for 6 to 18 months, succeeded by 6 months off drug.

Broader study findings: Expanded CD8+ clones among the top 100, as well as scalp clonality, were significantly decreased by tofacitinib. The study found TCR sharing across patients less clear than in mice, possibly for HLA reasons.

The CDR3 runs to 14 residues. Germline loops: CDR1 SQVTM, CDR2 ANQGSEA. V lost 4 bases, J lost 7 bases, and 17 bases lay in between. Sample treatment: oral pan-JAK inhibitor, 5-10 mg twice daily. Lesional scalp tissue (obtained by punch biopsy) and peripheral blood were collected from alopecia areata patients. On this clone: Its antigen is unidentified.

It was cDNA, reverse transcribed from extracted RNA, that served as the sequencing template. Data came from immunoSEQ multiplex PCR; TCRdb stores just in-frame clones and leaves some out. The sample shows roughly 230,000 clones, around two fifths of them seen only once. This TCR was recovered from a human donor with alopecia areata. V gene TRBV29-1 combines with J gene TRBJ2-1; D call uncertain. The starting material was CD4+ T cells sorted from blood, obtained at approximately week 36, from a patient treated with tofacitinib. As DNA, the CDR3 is TGCAGCGTTGTTCTCCAGCGCGTGCTGAATGAGCAGTTCTTC. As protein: CSVVLQRVLNEQFF.